These 21 T cell receptor beta chains originate from one sample sequenced in a study of blood T cell repertoires in COVID-19. Method: immunoSEQ multiplex PCR; TCRdb's copy keeps in-frame clones and lacks some. Here the sample spans around 270,000 clones, around 83% being singletons. The sample consisted of peripheral blood. These receptors were obtained from a woman aged 40 to 50 who had recovered from COVID-19.

V and J are TRBV15 and TRBJ2-5, with 10 bases aligning to TRBD1. Looked up from germline, CDR1 is LNHNV and CDR2 is YYDKDF (reference sequence). This CDR3 contains 17 residues. Germline trimming cut 0 bases from V and 5 bases from J; bases unmatched to any gene: 9. DNA of the CDR3: TGTGCCACCAGCAGAGACCTCCCGGGACAGGGGATGGAGACCCAGTACTTC. This translates into CATSRDLPGQGMETQYF.

The gene calls are TRBV19 and TRBJ2-3; 9 bases agree with TRBD1. CDR1 and CDR2 (germline): LNHDA, SQIVND (reference sequence). The CDR3 consists of 15 residues. V dropped 9 bases and J dropped 4; count of bases not matched to a gene: 11. The CDR3 region has the DNA TGTGCCAGCAAACCCGGGACAGGGTTTTCAGATACGCAGTATTTT. Its translation: CASKPGTGFSDTQYF.

J is TRBJ2-3 and V is TRBV4-1; 8 bases are a match to TRBD1. The CDR3 length is 15 residues. The junction had 6 bases not matched to a gene; V was cut back by 3 bases and J by 4 bases. Germline CDR1 is MGHRA and CDR2 is YSYEKL. The CDR3 region has the DNA TGCGCCAGCAGCCACGAGAAACAGGGGGCAGATACGCAGTATTTT. Amino acid sequence: CASSHEKQGADTQYF.

The V gene is TRBV27, the J gene TRBJ2-7; 7 bases fit TRBD1. This CDR3 region has 15 residues. The V and J ends lost 5 bases and 4 bases, in that order; junction bases with no gene match: 11. Germline CDR1 and CDR2: MNHEY and SMNVEV (reference sequence). This CDR3 reads CASSLSGTVFYEQYF. CDR3 coding DNA: TGTGCCAGCAGTCTCTCCGGGACAGTTTTTTACGAGCAGTACTTC.

This chain connects TRBV2 to TRBJ1-2, with a possible D match to TRBD1 (6 bases). Trimming shortened V by 7 bases and J by 0 bases, and 12 bases separated the two germline ends. CDR1 is SNHLY, CDR2 FYNNEI, per germline. The length of the CDR3 is 14 residues. CDR3 DNA: TGTGCCAGCACTGACAGGCGAGCTAACTATGGCTACACCTTC. This translates into CASTDRRANYGYTF. The whole variable domain, filled in from reference TRBV2 and TRBJ1-2, reads EPEVTQTPSHQVTQMGQEVILRCVPISNHLYFYWYRQILGQKVEFLVSFYNNEISEKSEIFDDQFSVERPDGSNFTLKIRSTKLEDSAMYFCASTDRRANYGYTFGSGTRLTVV.

With regard to this clone: At the DNA level, this CDR3 is encoded by other sequences in the same sample as well. This chain connects TRBV7-2 to TRBJ2-5; possibly TRBD2 for D (5 bases). V lost 0 bases to trimming and J lost 8 bases, with 7 bases between them. The CDR3 consists of 12 residues. CDR1 SGHTA and CDR2 FQGNSA come from the germline V gene. CDR3 sequence reads: CASSLARETQYF. The CDR3, as DNA: TGTGCCAGCAGCTTAGCCCGGGAAACCCAGTACTTC.

The V and J genes are TRBV4-1 and TRBJ2-5; D might be TRBD2 (5 bases). This CDR3 contains 16 residues. V was clipped by 3 bases and J by 0 bases, with 14 bases between them. The germline gives CDR1 MGHRA, CDR2 YSYEKL. CDR3 residues: CASSHRPPGNQETQYF. DNA of the CDR3: TGCGCCAGCAGCCACCGACCGCCGGGAAACCAAGAGACCCAGTACTTC.

This chain links TRBV15 with TRBJ1-2, with D perhaps TRBD1 (5 bases). The CDR3 consists of 16 residues. V was clipped by 0 bases and J by 2 bases, with 13 bases between them. The germline V gene encodes CDR1 LNHNV and CDR2 YYDKDF (reference sequence). The CDR3: CATSRELGGWNYGYTF. Written as DNA, the CDR3 is TGTGCCACCAGCAGAGAGTTGGGGGGTTGGAACTATGGCTACACCTTC.

This clone was detected only a few times. The V and J genes are TRBV5-1 and TRBJ2-7; D unclear. The germline V gene encodes CDR1 SGHRS and CDR2 YFSETQ. V shed 1 base and J shed 2 bases, with 7 bases lying between them. The CDR3 runs to 13 residues. The CDR3 DNA sequence: TGCGCCAGCAGCTTGAACGGTCCCTACGAGCAGTACTTC. Protein sequence: CASSLNGPYEQYF.

The chain recombines TRBV5-1 with TRBJ2-2; TRBD1 is a possible D gene (6 bases). The germline V gene encodes CDR1 SGHRS and CDR2 YFSETQ. Deletions cut 0 bases from V and 2 bases from J, with 11 bases between. This CDR3 comprises 16 residues. This CDR3 is CASSLGGHSNTGELFF. The CDR3 region has the DNA TGCGCCAGCAGCTTGGGGGGACACAGCAACACCGGGGAGCTGTTTTTT.

The chain uses TRBV7-9 and TRBJ2-6, with no clear D. The V gene lost 1 base and the J gene lost 2 bases, with 9 bases spanning the gap. The germline V gene has CDR1 SEHNR and CDR2 FQNEAQ (reference sequence). The CDR3 totals 16 residues. CDR3 loop: CASSLVKHTGANVLTF. The CDR3 bases are TGTGCCAGCAGCTTAGTAAAACACACTGGGGCCAACGTCCTGACTTTC.

The chain links TRBV2 to TRBJ1-5; D is ambiguous. The CDR3 length is 11 residues. Germline lookup yields CDR1 SNHLY and CDR2 FYNNEI. V lost 4 bases and J lost 6, with 4 bases in between. DNA of the CDR3: TGTGCCAGCAGTGTCGGTCAGCCCCAGCATTTT. Translation: CASSVGQPQHF. Using reference TRBV2 and TRBJ1-5 for the parts outside the CDR3, the full variable domain is EPEVTQTPSHQVTQMGQEVILRCVPISNHLYFYWYRQILGQKVEFLVSFYNNEISEKSEIFDDQFSVERPDGSNFTLKIRSTKLEDSAMYFCASSVGQPQHFGDGTRLSIL.

This clone is a singleton in its sample. This chain joins TRBV7-2 and TRBJ2-7; D is unclear. The length of the CDR3 is 13 residues. V lost 5 bases and J lost 0, with 8 bases in between. CDR1 is SGHTA and CDR2 is FQGNSA in the germline V gene. The CDR3 region is CASSRRVSYEQYF. The CDR3 region has the DNA TGTGCCAGCAGCCGCCGGGTCTCCTACGAGCAGTACTTC.

V usage is TRBV27 and J usage is TRBJ2-5; TRBD2 matches at 11 bases. The J segment lost 4 bases and the V segment lost 5 bases, leaving 6 bases of the junction unmatched. The CDR3 is 15 amino acids. Germline CDR1 reads MNHEY; CDR2 reads SMNVEV (reference sequence). The CDR3 region is CASSPSGGPAETQYF. For the CDR3, the DNA is TGTGCCAGCAGTCCTAGCGGGGGGCCGGCAGAGACCCAGTACTTC.

The V call is TRBV5-4, the J call TRBJ2-7, with D possibly TRBD2 on 5 matching bases. V shed 1 base and J shed 7 bases, with 18 bases lying between them. Germline values: CDR1 SGHNT, CDR2 YYREEE (reference sequence). This CDR3 comprises 15 residues. In DNA, the CDR3 is TGTGCCAGCAGCTTGCGAGGGAACCCGTTTGAAGAGCAGTACTTC. Translated, it gives CASSLRGNPFEEQYF.

The J gene is TRBJ1-5, the V gene TRBV15; D may be TRBD1 (6 bases). Germline V gives CDR1 LNHNV, CDR2 YYDKDF (reference sequence). The V and J ends lost 0 bases and 4 bases respectively, with 13 bases between them. This CDR3 contains 16 residues. CDR3 sequence: CATSRDQGRGNQPQHF. DNA of the CDR3: TGTGCCACCAGCAGAGATCAGGGGAGAGGGAATCAGCCCCAGCATTTT. Together with reference TRBV15 and TRBJ1-5, the CDR3 gives the full variable domain: DAMVIQNPRYQVTQFGKPVTLSCSQTLNHNVMYWYQQKSSQAPKLLFHYYDKDFNNEADTPDNFQSRRPNTSFCFLDIRSPGLGDTAMYLCATSRDQGRGNQPQHFGDGTRLSIL.

CDR3 sequence reads: CASSESNRAYQPQHF. CDR3 sequence (DNA): TGTGCCAGCAGTGAGAGTAACAGGGCATATCAGCCCCAGCATTTT. The chain uses TRBV2 and TRBJ1-5; D might be TRBD1 (6 bases). With 3 bases removed from V and 5 bases from J, the gap between germline ends came to 14 bases. CDR1 is SNHLY and CDR2 is FYNNEI in the germline V gene. The CDR3 runs to 15 residues.

The chain recombines TRBV21-1 with TRBJ1-2. TRBV21-1 is noted as a pseudogene. The CDR3 has 15 residues. The chain's CDR3 is CASSKLAGANYGYTF. The CDR3 region has the DNA TGTGCCAGCAGCAAATTGGCCGGAGCTAACTATGGCTACACCTTC.

The chain links TRBV5-5 to TRBJ2-2, with 7 bases lining up with TRBD2. The CDR3 spans 13 residues. V dropped 3 bases and J dropped 9; count of bases not matched to a gene: 5. CDR1 is SGHKS, CDR2 YYEKEE, per germline (reference sequence). This CDR3 is CASSSAGVRELFF. Written as DNA, the CDR3 is TGTGCCAGCAGCTCGGCGGGGGTCAGGGAGCTGTTTTTT.

This clone appeared a single time. The CDR3 sequence is CASSWYLIREAGNTIYF. The CDR3 DNA is TGTGCCAGCAGCTGGTACCTCATCAGGGAAGCTGGAAACACCATATATTTT. The chain employs TRBV5-6 and TRBJ1-3, with D perhaps matching TRBD1 (5 bases). Trimming shortened V by 3 bases and J by 2 bases, and 18 bases separated the two germline ends. The CDR3 is 17 residues long. Germline CDR1 reads SGHDT; CDR2 reads YYEEEE.

This chain joins TRBV28 and TRBJ2-1; 12 bases align to TRBD2. CDR3 length: 15 residues. The germline CDR1 and CDR2 sequences are MDHEN and SYDVKM. Trimming at V came to 6 bases and at J to 15 bases, leaving 15 bases not matched to a gene. The CDR3 nucleotides are TGTGCCAGCAGGGACCCTAGCGGGGGGGCTCTCGTAGGGTTCTTC. This gives the protein CASRDPSGGALVGFF.